These 21 T cell receptor beta chains were all obtained from the same sample, sequenced in a study of T cells in Graves' hyperthyroidism and ophthalmopathy. Amplification of TCR beta CDR3 regions was performed using RNA transcripts as template. HTBI primers drove first-round RT-PCR of the TCR CDR3. TCRdb recomputed calls from the multiplex PCR reads with MiXCR, one row per CDR3 protein. The table lists about 420,000 distinct CDR3 sequences, roughly an eighth of them singletons. The material sequenced was blood. All receptors come from a woman between 18 and 30 years old with Graves' hyperthyroidism.

The chain employs TRBV29-1 and TRBJ1-1, with unresolved D. V lost 4 bases and J 3 bases, leaving 12 bases between the germline ends. CDR1 and CDR2 (germline): SQVTM, ANQGSEA. The CDR3 sequence is 13 residues long. CDR3 amino acids: CSVGGPRHTEAFF. CDR3 nucleotides: TGCAGCGTTGGAGGGCCCCGCCACACTGAAGCTTTCTTT.

At least ten counts were recorded for this clonotype. The CDR3 is CASSRSGAYGDTEAFF. Here the CDR3 DNA reads TGTGCCAGCAGCCGCTCCGGGGCGTATGGGGACACTGAAGCTTTCTTT. The V gene is TRBV4-2, the J gene TRBJ1-1; D might be TRBD1 (5 bases). Germline V gene data show CDR1 as LGHNA and CDR2 as YNFKEQ. With 4 bases removed from V and 3 bases from J, the gap between germline ends came to 18 bases. The CDR3 sequence is 16 residues long.

Many counts were recorded for this clonotype. The chain recombines TRBV28 with TRBJ1-2, with 9 bases that match TRBD1. The CDR3 is 14 residues long. V was clipped by 8 bases and J by 4 bases; unmatched bases: 8. Per the germline V gene, CDR1 is MDHEN and CDR2 is SYDVKM. Written as DNA, the CDR3 is TGTGCCAGCCAGGGACAGGGACTACCCTATGGCTACACCTTC. Amino acids: CASQGQGLPYGYTF.

This clonotype was picked up a small number of times. V gene TRBV28 combines with J gene TRBJ1-6; unclear D gene. The V gene's germline CDR1 is MDHEN and CDR2 SYDVKM. The CDR3 covers 15 residues. Deletions cut 6 bases from V and 3 bases from J, with 12 bases between. CDR3 sequence (DNA): TGTGCCAGCAGCACCGGACCGAGCTATAATTCACCCCTCCACTTT. It translates to CASSTGPSYNSPLHF.

This clonotype has at least ten counts. This rearrangement joins TRBV30 to TRBJ2-1, with a weak D call TRBD2 (6 bases). The CDR3 has 13 amino acids. Per germline, CDR1 GTSNPN and CDR2 SVGIG (reference sequence). Between the trimmed V and J ends, which lost 3 bases and 7 bases, there was a span of 13 bases. DNA for the CDR3: TGTGCCTGGAGAGCCCGGGGAGGAAATGAGCAGTTCTTC. Its protein product is CAWRARGGNEQFF.

Many counts were recorded for this clonotype. For the CDR3, the DNA is TGCGCCAGCAGCTTGGTCGGCAGCTTTAATGAAAAACTGTTTTTT. This sequence encodes CASSLVGSFNEKLFF. This chain connects TRBV5-1 to TRBJ1-4; D call uncertain. The CDR3 extends over 15 amino acids. With 0 bases removed from V and 4 bases from J, the gap between germline ends came to 10 bases. The germline V gene encodes CDR1 SGHRS and CDR2 YFSETQ.

This clonotype was counted between two and nine times. The chain couples TRBV11-2 to TRBJ2-5; 11 nucleotides line up with TRBD2. The CDR3 contains 16 residues. Looked up from germline, CDR1 is SGHAT and CDR2 is FQNNGV. The ends lost 5 bases at V and 1 base at J; junction bases unmatched: 6. CDR3 sequence reads: CASSQGLAGPQETQYF. CDR3 DNA: TGTGCCAGCAGCCAAGGACTAGCGGGTCCCCAAGAGACCCAGTACTTC.

This clonotype was seen repeatedly, ten times or more. CDR3 protein: CASSLRGQATYEQYF. CDR3 coding DNA: TGTGCCAGCAGCTTACGGGGACAGGCGACCTACGAGCAGTACTTC. The V and J genes are TRBV7-8 and TRBJ2-7, with TRBD1 matching 8 bases. The germline V gene encodes CDR1 SGHVS and CDR2 FQNEAQ. V shed 2 bases and J 2 bases; nucleotides not matched to a gene: 5. This CDR3 is built from 15 residues.

This clonotype showed up many times. The CDR3 loop reads CASSLQTRGTDTQYF. The CDR3 DNA sequence: TGTGCCAGCTCACTACAGACAAGAGGCACAGATACGCAGTATTTT. V and J are TRBV18 and TRBJ2-3; D ambiguous. CDR3 length: 15 residues. V was pared by 4 bases and J by 1 base, with 12 bases between. Germline CDR1 and CDR2: KGHSH and LQKENI.

The chain couples TRBV7-9 to TRBJ1-2; D gene unclear. This CDR3 spans 12 amino acids. CDR1 is SEHNR and CDR2 is FQNEAQ in the germline V gene (reference sequence). V lost 3 bases to trimming and J lost 6 bases, with 8 bases between them. For the CDR3, the DNA is TGTGCCAGCAGCTTTAATGGGCATGGCTACACCTTC. Its protein is CASSFNGHGYTF.

In this sample, this clonotype turned up a few times. The rearrangement uses TRBV5-1 and TRBJ2-7; 8 nucleotides align to TRBD1. CDR3 length equals 14 residues. V dropped 4 bases and J dropped 1; count of bases not matched to a gene: 4. Germline values: CDR1 SGHRS, CDR2 YFSETQ. CDR3 protein: CASSIGQGSYEQYF. CDR3 coding DNA: TGCGCCAGCAGCATAGGACAGGGATCCTACGAGCAGTACTTC. Complete variable domain (other parts from reference TRBV5-1 and TRBJ2-7): KAGVTQTPRYLIKTRGQQVTLSCSPISGHRSVSWYQQTPGQGLQFLFEYFSETQRNKGNFPGRFSGRQFSNSRSEMNVSTLELGDSALYLCASSIGQGSYEQYFGPGTRLTVT.

Worth noting for this clonotype: A read error may explain this, as a much larger clone is one base away. The chain uses TRBV20-1 and TRBJ2-5, with no clear D. Germline V gives CDR1 DFQATT, CDR2 SNEGSKA (reference sequence). The CDR3 covers 14 residues. The CDR3 is CSAPVVRAQETHYF. CDR3 nucleotide sequence: TGCAGTGCTCCAGTGGTCAGAGCCCAAGAGACCCATTACTTC.

This clonotype appeared many times. Written as DNA, the CDR3 is TGCAGTGCTAGTGGGGGGCGTGAGACCCAGTACTTC. Its translation is CSASGGRETQYF. V and J are TRBV20-1 and TRBJ2-5; D may correspond to TRBD1 or TRBD2 (6 bases each). Germline loops: CDR1 DFQATT, CDR2 SNEGSKA (reference sequence). The length of the CDR3 is 12 residues. V was pared by 3 bases and J by 5 bases, with 10 bases between.

This clonotype appeared many times. The rearrangement joins TRBV7-9 to TRBJ1-2, with 8 bases identical to TRBD1. The V gene end was trimmed by 3 bases and the J gene end by 2 bases; junction bases not matched to a gene: 2. The length of the CDR3 is 14 residues. Germline-derived CDR1 and CDR2 are SEHNR and FQNEAQ (reference sequence). CDR3 amino acids: CASSFRDRNYGYTF. DNA of the CDR3: TGTGCCAGCAGCTTTCGGGACAGGAACTATGGCTACACCTTC.

This sequence joins TRBV10-3 and TRBJ1-1; 7 bases line up with TRBD1. Germline assignment: CDR1 ENHRY and CDR2 SYGVKD. J lost 4 bases, V lost 7 bases, and 6 bases had no gene match. The CDR3 totals 13 residues. This CDR3 is CAIKTGQGTEAFF. CDR3 sequence (DNA): TGTGCCATCAAGACAGGGCAAGGCACTGAAGCTTTCTTT.

This clonotype was counted at least ten times. The J gene is TRBJ1-1, the V gene TRBV28; D call uncertain. V lost 1 base, J lost 0 bases, and 6 bases lay in between. Germline assignment: CDR1 MDHEN and CDR2 SYDVKM. The CDR3 extends over 14 amino acids. In DNA form, the CDR3 reads TGTGCCAGCAGTTTATTGCCGGTGAACACTGAAGCTTTCTTT. This gives the protein CASSLLPVNTEAFF.

Note on this clonotype: A much larger clone lies a single base off, so this may be a read error. The chain employs TRBV6-5 and TRBJ2-7; D gene ambiguous. This CDR3 spans 15 amino acids. Between the trimmed V and J ends, which lost 2 bases and 1 base, there was a span of 12 bases. Germline V lookup: CDR1 MNHEY, CDR2 SVGAGI. The CDR3 reads CASSYVLSRSYEQYF. CDR3 DNA sequence: TGTGCCAGCAGTTACGTGCTGAGCAGATCCTACGAGCAGTACTTC.

This clonotype was seen at least ten times. The chain employs TRBV6-2 or TRBV6-3 and TRBJ1-5, with a possible D match to TRBD1 (5 bases). Trimming took 2 bases from V and 8 from J, leaving 7 bases between them. This CDR3 spans 12 amino acids. Germline V gene data show CDR1 as MNHEY and CDR2 as SVGEGT. The CDR3 spells CASSYGTEPQHF. As DNA, the CDR3 is TGTGCCAGCAGTTACGGGACGGAGCCCCAGCATTTT.

The sample holds many counts of this clonotype. The rearrangement joins TRBV28 to TRBJ1-2, with 9 bases identical to TRBD1. Germline CDR1 and CDR2: MDHEN and SYDVKM. With 4 bases clipped from V and 3 bases from J, the junction kept 3 bases outside the gene matches. The CDR3 is 14 residues long. CDR3 DNA sequence: TGTGCCAGCAGTTCGGGACAGGGCCACTATGGCTACACCTTC. Protein: CASSSGQGHYGYTF.

The gene calls are TRBV27 and TRBJ1-1; a weak D match, TRBD1 (5 bases). The CDR3 spans 14 residues. CDR1 is MNHEY and CDR2 is SMNVEV in the germline V gene (reference sequence). Deletions cut 2 bases from V and 3 bases from J, with 10 bases between. CDR3 amino acids: CASSLGGSDTEAFF. The DNA of the CDR3 is TGTGCCAGCAGTTTAGGGGGTTCGGACACTGAAGCTTTCTTT.

This clonotype was detected many times. CDR3 residues: CASSFPQGQAYNEQFF. The CDR3 region has the DNA TGTGCCAGCAGTTTTCCTCAGGGGCAGGCTTACAATGAGCAGTTCTTC. The rearrangement uses TRBV28 and TRBJ2-1; D may be TRBD1 (6 bases). This CDR3 is built from 16 residues. CDR1 MDHEN and CDR2 SYDVKM come from the germline V gene. Trimming took 3 bases from V and 4 from J, leaving 16 bases between them. Together with reference TRBV28 and TRBJ2-1, the CDR3 gives the full variable domain: DVKVTQSSRYLVKRTGEKVFLECVQDMDHENMFWYRQDPGLGLRLIYFSYDVKMKEKGDIPEGYSVSREKKERFSLILESASTNQTSMYLCASSFPQGQAYNEQFFGPGTRLTVL.